In its sample, the clone carrying this T cell receptor beta chain is large (0.1 to 1%). Its antigen is unidentified. The CDR3 has 14 amino acids. V lost 8 bases to trimming and J lost 1 base, with 11 bases between them. From germline, CDR1 is SNHLY and CDR2 FYNNEI. The method was immunoSEQ multiplex PCR; TCRdb's version includes in-frame clones alone and lacks a portion of them. The table includes around 4,800 clones, around two thirds detected once. This sample was taken from a study of T cells in tumors after PD-1 blockade. In the study overall: No patient had prior checkpoint blockade, systemic immunosuppression, or radiotherapy within 4 weeks. Tumor samples yielded roughly 22-fold more depth than single-cell TCR sequencing. Study results and caveats: Peripheral recruitment is suggested, as some novel exhausted tumor clones were in pre-treatment blood.

The rearrangement joins TRBV2 to TRBJ2-2; TRBD1 is a possible D gene (6 bases). The sequencing used tumor tissue, collected after anti-PD-1 treatment. The sequence was collected from a human donor with basal cell carcinoma. The CDR3 here is CASRRDKNTGELFF. The CDR3 DNA is TGTGCCAGCCGCCGGGACAAGAACACCGGGGAGCTGTTTTTT.